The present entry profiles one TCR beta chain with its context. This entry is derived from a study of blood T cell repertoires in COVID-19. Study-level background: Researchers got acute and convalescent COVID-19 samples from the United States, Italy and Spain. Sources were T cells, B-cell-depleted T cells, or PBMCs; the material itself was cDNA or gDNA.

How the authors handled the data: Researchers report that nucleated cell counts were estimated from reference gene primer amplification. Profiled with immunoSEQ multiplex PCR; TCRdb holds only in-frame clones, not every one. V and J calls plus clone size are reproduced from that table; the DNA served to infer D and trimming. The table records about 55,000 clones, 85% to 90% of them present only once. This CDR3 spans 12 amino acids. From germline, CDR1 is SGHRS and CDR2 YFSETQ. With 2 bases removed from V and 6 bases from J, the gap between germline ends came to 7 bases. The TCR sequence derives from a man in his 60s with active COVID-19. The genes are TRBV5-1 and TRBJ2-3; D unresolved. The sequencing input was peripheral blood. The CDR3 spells CASSLSGDTQYF. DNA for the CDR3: TGCGCCAGCAGCTTATCCGGGGATACGCAGTATTTT.